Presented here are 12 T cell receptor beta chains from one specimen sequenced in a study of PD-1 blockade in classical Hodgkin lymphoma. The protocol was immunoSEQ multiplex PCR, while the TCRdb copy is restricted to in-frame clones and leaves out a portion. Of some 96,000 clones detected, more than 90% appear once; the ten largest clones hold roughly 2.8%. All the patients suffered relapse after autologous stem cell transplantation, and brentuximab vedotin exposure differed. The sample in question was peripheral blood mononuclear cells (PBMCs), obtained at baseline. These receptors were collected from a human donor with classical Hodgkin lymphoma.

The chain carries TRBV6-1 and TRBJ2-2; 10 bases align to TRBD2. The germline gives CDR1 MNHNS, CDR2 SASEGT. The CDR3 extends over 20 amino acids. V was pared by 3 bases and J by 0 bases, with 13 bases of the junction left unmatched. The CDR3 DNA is TGTGCCAGCAGTGACAGGGCGACTAGCGGGTTTTACGCGAACACCGGGGAGCTGTTTTTT. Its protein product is CASSDRATSGFYANTGELFF.

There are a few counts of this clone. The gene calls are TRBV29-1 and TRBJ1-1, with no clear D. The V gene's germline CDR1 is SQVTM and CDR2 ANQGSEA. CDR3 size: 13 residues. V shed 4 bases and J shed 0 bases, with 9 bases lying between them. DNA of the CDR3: TGCAGCGTTGTGGGCAGACTGAACACTGAAGCTTTCTTT. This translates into CSVVGRLNTEAFF.

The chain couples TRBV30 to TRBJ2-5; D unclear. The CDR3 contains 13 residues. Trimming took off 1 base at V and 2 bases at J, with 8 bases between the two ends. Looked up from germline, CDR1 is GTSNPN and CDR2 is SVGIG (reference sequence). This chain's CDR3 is CAWSADTQETQYF. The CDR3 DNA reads TGTGCCTGGAGTGCAGACACACAAGAGACCCAGTACTTC.

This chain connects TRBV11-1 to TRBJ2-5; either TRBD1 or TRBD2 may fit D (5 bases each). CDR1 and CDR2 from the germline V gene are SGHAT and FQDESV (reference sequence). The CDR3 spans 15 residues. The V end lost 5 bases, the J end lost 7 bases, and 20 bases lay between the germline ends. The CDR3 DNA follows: TGTGCCAGCAGCGTTGGGCAGGCTTCTGGGGGGACCCAGTACTTC. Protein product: CASSVGQASGGTQYF.

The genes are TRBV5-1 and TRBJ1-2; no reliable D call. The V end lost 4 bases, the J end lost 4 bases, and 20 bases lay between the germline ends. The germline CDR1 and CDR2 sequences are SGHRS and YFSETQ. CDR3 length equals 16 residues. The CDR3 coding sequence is TGCGCCAGCAGCCTAGGCAAATCGACAACGGGCTATGGCTACACCTTC. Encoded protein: CASSLGKSTTGYGYTF.

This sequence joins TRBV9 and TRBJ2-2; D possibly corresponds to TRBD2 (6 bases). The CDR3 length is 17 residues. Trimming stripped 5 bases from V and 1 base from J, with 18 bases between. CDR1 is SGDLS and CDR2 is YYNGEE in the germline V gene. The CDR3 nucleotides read TGTGCCAGCAGTGCTACAACGGGACTCCTGAACACCGGGGAGCTGTTTTTT. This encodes CASSATTGLLNTGELFF.

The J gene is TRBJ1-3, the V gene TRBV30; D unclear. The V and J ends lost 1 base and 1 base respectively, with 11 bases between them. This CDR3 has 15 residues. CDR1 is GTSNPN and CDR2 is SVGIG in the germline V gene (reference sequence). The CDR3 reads CAWSGAQVSGNTIYF. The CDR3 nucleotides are TGTGCCTGGAGTGGGGCTCAAGTATCTGGAAACACCATATATTTT.

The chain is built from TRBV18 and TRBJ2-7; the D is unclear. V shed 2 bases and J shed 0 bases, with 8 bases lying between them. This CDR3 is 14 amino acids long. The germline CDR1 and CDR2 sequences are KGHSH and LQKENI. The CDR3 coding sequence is TGTGCCAGCTCACCAACCACTACCTCCTACGAGCAGTACTTC. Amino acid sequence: CASSPTTTSYEQYF.

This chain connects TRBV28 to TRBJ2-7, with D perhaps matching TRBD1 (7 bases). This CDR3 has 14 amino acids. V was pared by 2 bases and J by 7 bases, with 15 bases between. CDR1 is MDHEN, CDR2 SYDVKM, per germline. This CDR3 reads CASSLGGGMGEQYF. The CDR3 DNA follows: TGTGCCAGCAGTTTAGGAGGGGGCATGGGTGAGCAGTACTTC.

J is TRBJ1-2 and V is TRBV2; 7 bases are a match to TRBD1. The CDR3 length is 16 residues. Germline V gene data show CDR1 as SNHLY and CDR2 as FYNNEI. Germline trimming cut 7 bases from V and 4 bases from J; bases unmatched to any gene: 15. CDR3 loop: CASIAPLQGQTYGYTF. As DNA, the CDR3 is TGTGCCAGCATAGCTCCCCTACAGGGGCAGACCTATGGCTACACCTTC. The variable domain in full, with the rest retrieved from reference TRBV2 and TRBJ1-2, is EPEVTQTPSHQVTQMGQEVILRCVPISNHLYFYWYRQILGQKVEFLVSFYNNEISEKSEIFDDQFSVERPDGSNFTLKIRSTKLEDSAMYFCASIAPLQGQTYGYTFGSGTRLTVV.

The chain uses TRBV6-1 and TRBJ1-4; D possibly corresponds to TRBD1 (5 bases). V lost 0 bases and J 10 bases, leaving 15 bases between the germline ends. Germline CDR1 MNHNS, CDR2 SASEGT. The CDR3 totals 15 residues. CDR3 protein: CASSEAGDGVSKLFF. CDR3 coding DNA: TGTGCCAGCAGTGAAGCCGGGGACGGAGTATCAAAACTGTTTTTT.

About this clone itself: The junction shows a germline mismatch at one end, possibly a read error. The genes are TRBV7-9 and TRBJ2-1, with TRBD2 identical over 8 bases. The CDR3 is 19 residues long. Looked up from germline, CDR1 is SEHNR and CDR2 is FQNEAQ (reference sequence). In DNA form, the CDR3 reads TGTGCCAGCAGCCCAGACAGGCTCCCGGGACTAGGTACCTACAGTGAGCAGTTCTTC. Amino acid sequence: CASSPDRLPGLGTYSEQFF.